This TCR beta chain was sequenced for a study of T cells in Graves' hyperthyroidism and ophthalmopathy (dated by TCRdb to between 2018 and 2021). Study-wide context: Peripheral blood samples were taken at the time of initial diagnosis, prior to any treatment. To identify distinguishing TCR V-J signatures, a discovery cohort of around 98 patients was used, comprising some 45 with Graves' ophthalmopathy and around 57 with stable Graves' hyperthyroidism. Prospective prediction of ophthalmopathy was tested in an independent validation cohort consisting of fewer than 20 hyperthyroidism patients and more than 15 patients who later progressed to ophthalmopathy. The 85 to 100 discovery patients were randomly split 7:3 into training and test sets. In addition, the study compared T-cell repertoires in thyroid tissue and in blood from five to seven Graves' hyperthyroidism patients. After sampling, hyperthyroidism patients received methimazole starting at 30 mg daily, and ophthalmopathy patients received high-dose intravenous methylprednisolone. According to the paper, TCR Vbeta CDR3 sequencing was carried out on 135 peripheral blood samples, which came from 40 to 45 ophthalmopathy, approximately 72 hyperthyroidism and roughly 17 progressor patients. The research as a whole found: Most expanded thyroid clonotypes (frequency above 0.001) were also detected in blood, a finding suggesting that blood repertoires may reflect thyroid immune responses. A 13 V-J signature model separated ophthalmopathy from stable hyperthyroidism, with around 90% sensitivity and 81% to 82% specificity in cross-validation and 80%/75% in testing. In validation, progression to ophthalmopathy was predicted by the model with nearly 71% sensitivity and 72% to 85% specificity, a median of 6.5 months before onset. No statistical method was used to set the sample size in advance, and investigators knew the group allocation.

The TCR beta CDR3 regions were amplified from the RNA transcripts. For the first round of RT-PCR on the TCR CDR3, the HTBI primer set was used together with the Qiagen OneStep RT-PCR kit. Libraries were constructed in a second round of multiplex PCR, after which size selection and purification were performed. The libraries were sequenced on an Illumina HiSeq2000 using paired-end 100 bp reads. On the study's bioinformatics: SOAPnuke was used to process the raw data, with reads discarded if the reads contained adapters or uncalled bases, had a mean Phred below 15, or lacked an exact constant-primer or identifier match. COPE v1.2.5 was used to merge the high-quality paired reads, and each unique nucleotide sequence was defined as a clonotype. MiTCR v1.1 was used to align clonotypes to the IMGT TRBV, TRBD and TRBJ reference segments. Analysis was restricted to V-J combinations with a frequency above 0.0001, which covered roughly 99% of repertoires. A TCS score was defined as the ratio between F50 (clonal expansion) and ExV (chaos), using BLOSUM62-based TCRdist between CDR3 peptides within each V-J. Welch's t-statistics and random forest reduced fewer than 550 V-J features to 13, which were used in a naive Bayes classifier (R e1071). The raw public reads went through TCRdb reprocessing: fastp at Q25, MiXCR clone calling, in-frame beta chains kept. Under each unique CDR3 protein, matching rows form one entry showing the most common genes and DNA. TCRdb assigned the V and J calls; the authors' analysis was not used. This sample is represented by 480,000 or so distinct CDR3 sequences; 14% of them were singletons. Less than 20% of the sample belongs to the ten largest clones.

A patient counted as having stable Graves' hyperthyroidism if no progression to ophthalmopathy occurred over 18 months of follow-up. Hyperthyroidism patients were aged 18 to 65 years and newly diagnosed, with disease duration of less than 2 months. The study excluded patients with uncontrolled infections, other autoimmune diseases, pregnancy or lactation. Diagnoses were established on the basis of clinical symptoms, serum thyroxine and TRAb, thyroid ultrasound, and orbital computed tomography. Ficoll-Paque density gradient centrifugation was used to isolate PBMCs from about 10 ml of fresh peripheral blood. Total RNA was extracted with Trizol reagent, and quality was checked on an Agilent 2100 Bioanalyzer. This clonotype has at least ten counts. There is no known antigen for this receptor. Base qualities are missing; no much larger clone stands one base away. The germline V gene (reference sequence) gives CDR1 as GTSNPN and CDR2 as SVGIG. V is clipped by 3 bases and J by 1 base, and the sequence between their germline boundaries is 10 bases long. The CDR3 measures 15 amino acids from cysteine to phenylalanine. Just CDR3 DNA is preserved here, 45 bases in frame from base 1.

Sequencing used blood. Recombination joined TRBV30 with TRBJ1-6, with the D segment identity uncertain. The sequence was obtained from a woman younger than 35 with Graves' hyperthyroidism. The DNA sequence follows: TGTGCCTGGAGACGGGTTGTTTCCTATAATTCACCCCTCCACTTT. Its coded protein is CAWRRVVSYNSPLHF.